These 15 T cell receptor beta chains were sequenced from one sample in a study of beta chain features in type 1 diabetes. The investigators reverse transcribed all of the isolated RNA, so they sequenced expressed TCRB transcripts. Sequenced by immunoSEQ multiplex PCR; TCRdb stores in-frame clones only, minus some. The repertoire holds around 430,000 clones, with over 25% as singletons. Source material: naive CD4+ T cells from blood. These receptors came from a man between 18 and 29 years old in good health.

This chain joins TRBV4-3 and TRBJ2-5; TRBD2 matches 8 bases. The germline gives CDR1 LGHNA, CDR2 YSLEER. After removal of 1 base from V and 1 base from J, the junction contained 8 bases not matched to a gene. This CDR3 contains 17 residues. The CDR3 DNA reads as TGCGCCAGCAGCCAAGGGCGGATAGCGGGGATCCAAGAGACCCAGTACTTC. Translating it yields CASSQGRIAGIQETQYF.

The chain couples TRBV27 to TRBJ2-7; TRBD2 matches 8 bases. Unmatched junction bases numbered 9, after V lost 2 bases and J lost 6 bases. Germline CDR1 reads MNHEY; CDR2 reads SMNVEV (reference sequence). This CDR3 spans 15 amino acids. In DNA, the CDR3 is TGTGCCAGCAGTTTAGCGAGCGGGAGAGTACTCGAGCAGTACTTC. It specifies CASSLASGRVLEQYF.

This chain connects TRBV4-3 to TRBJ2-1; no firm D call. The CDR3 has 15 residues. V dropped 4 bases and J dropped 2 bases, with 12 bases sitting between them. In germline, CDR1 is LGHNA, CDR2 YSLEER. The CDR3 DNA reads as TGCGCCAGCAGCCGCGAGATCGGACCCTACAATGAGCAGTTCTTC. Encoded protein: CASSREIGPYNEQFF.

The chain employs TRBV28 and TRBJ2-1; D is undetermined. The CDR3 loop spans 11 amino acids. Germline lookup yields CDR1 MDHEN and CDR2 SYDVKM. Between the trimmed V and J ends, which lost 6 bases and 5 bases, there was a span of 5 bases. CDR3 region: CASRRNNEQFF. The CDR3 DNA reads TGTGCCAGCAGGCGTAACAATGAGCAGTTCTTC.

This clone was recorded once. Other nucleotide sequences from this sample produce the same CDR3. The chain couples TRBV9 to TRBJ1-1; D is possibly TRBD1 (5 bases). Germline loops: CDR1 SGDLS, CDR2 YYNGEE. The CDR3 loop spans 14 amino acids. V lost 0 bases and J 5 bases, leaving 11 bases between the germline ends. The CDR3 bases are TGTGCCAGCAGCGTAGTGCAGGGCGGAACTGAAGCTTTCTTT. Encoded protein: CASSVVQGGTEAFF.

Only a few counts were recorded for this clone. V and J are TRBV10-3 and TRBJ2-7, with 7 bases that match TRBD1. CDR1 ENHRY and CDR2 SYGVKD come from the germline V gene. The CDR3 spans 13 residues. With V trimmed by 10 bases and J by 1 base, 7 bases remained unmatched. The CDR3 DNA reads TGTGCCACCCAGGGACAGATATCCTACGAGCAGTACTTC. This codes for CATQGQISYEQYF.

This clone came up a few times. This chain connects TRBV14 to TRBJ1-1; TRBD1 matches 7 bases. Per the germline V gene, CDR1 is SGHDN and CDR2 is FVKESK. This CDR3 has 14 residues. V was clipped by 5 bases and J by 5 bases; unmatched bases: 8. CDR3 residues: CASSFTGVRTEAFF. The DNA for the CDR3 is TGTGCCAGCAGCTTCACAGGGGTGAGAACTGAAGCTTTCTTT.

In this sample, this clone turned up a few times. The rearrangement links TRBV27 to TRBJ2-7; D possibly corresponds to TRBD1 (5 bases). Deletions cut 6 bases from V and 3 bases from J, with 12 bases between. The CDR3 runs 13 residues. The V gene's germline CDR1 is MNHEY and CDR2 SMNVEV (reference sequence). The CDR3 DNA reads TGTGCCAGCAGCACCTGGGGCAACTACGAGCAGTACTTC. Its protein product is CASSTWGNYEQYF.

This clone has a handful of counts. This chain connects TRBV5-6 to TRBJ1-2; D gene unclear. The CDR3 has 12 amino acids. Germline loops: CDR1 SGHDT, CDR2 YYEEEE. The germline V and J ends were trimmed by 1 base and 3 bases, with 4 bases remaining between them. This chain's CDR3 is CASSLPDYGYTF. The CDR3, as DNA: TGTGCCAGCAGCTTGCCAGACTATGGCTACACCTTC. Full variable domain (remainder filled in from reference TRBV5-6 and TRBJ1-2): DAGVTQSPTHLIKTRGQQVTLRCSPKSGHDTVSWYQQALGQGPQFIFQYYEEEERQRGNFPDRFSGHQFPNYSSELNVNALLLGDSALYLCASSLPDYGYTFGSGTRLTVV.

This clone was detected a few times. The sample holds other DNA sequences that translate to the same CDR3. The chain is built from TRBV9 and TRBJ2-5; unclear D gene. Germline values: CDR1 SGDLS, CDR2 YYNGEE. Trimming shortened V by 0 bases and J by 2 bases, and 5 bases separated the two germline ends. This CDR3 contains 13 residues. The CDR3: CASSVVGQETQYF. The CDR3 DNA reads as TGTGCCAGCAGCGTAGTCGGGCAAGAGACCCAGTACTTC.

J is TRBJ2-2 and V is TRBV5-4, with D possibly being TRBD1 (6 bases). CDR1 is SGHNT and CDR2 is YYREEE in the germline V gene (reference sequence). The CDR3 spans 16 residues. Trimming took off 7 bases at V and 1 base at J, with 17 bases between the two ends. As DNA, the CDR3 is TGTGCCAGCCGTCGGGGACAACCGAAGAACACCGGGGAGCTGTTTTTT. Residues: CASRRGQPKNTGELFF.

In this sample, this clone turned up a few times. CDR3 region: CACRGLSSSGELFF. The DNA for the CDR3 is TGTGCCTGCCGGGGACTATCCTCTAGCGGGGAGCTGTTTTTT. The chain combines TRBV30 with TRBJ2-2, with TRBD2 identical over 7 bases. Germline lookup yields CDR1 GTSNPN and CDR2 SVGIG (reference sequence). This CDR3 has 14 amino acids. With 6 bases clipped from V and 7 bases from J, the junction kept 11 bases outside the gene matches.

This clone has only a few counts. This chain uses TRBV9 with TRBJ2-7; D call uncertain. The CDR3 sequence is 11 residues long. Trimming cost V 0 bases and J 6 bases, with 4 bases left between them. Germline V gene data show CDR1 as SGDLS and CDR2 as YYNGEE. CDR3 sequence: CASSVGFEQYF. In DNA, the CDR3 is TGTGCCAGCAGCGTAGGGTTCGAGCAGTACTTC. The complete variable domain, with remaining parts taken from reference TRBV9 and TRBJ2-7, reads DSGVTQTPKHLITATGQRVTLRCSPRSGDLSVYWYQQSLDQGLQFLIQYYNGEERAKGNILERFSAQQFPDLHSELNLSSLELGDSALYFCASSVGFEQYFGPGTRLTVT.

The chain joins TRBV9 to TRBJ1-1, with D possibly matching TRBD1 (5 bases). Germline CDR1 SGDLS, CDR2 YYNGEE. V dropped 4 bases and J dropped 0 bases, with 13 bases sitting between them. The CDR3 is 15 amino acids. The CDR3 DNA reads as TGTGCCAGCAGCCAAAACAGGAGAATGAACACTGAAGCTTTCTTT. It encodes CASSQNRRMNTEAFF.

The J gene is TRBJ2-5, the V gene TRBV7-2; TRBD2 agrees at 7 bases. Losses at the gene ends were 5 bases for V and 5 bases for J; bases not matched to a gene: 8. The CDR3 is made up of 14 amino acids. The germline V gene has CDR1 SGHTA and CDR2 FQGNSA. The CDR3 DNA sequence: TGTGCCAGCAGCCCAGTCCGGGGGGTCGAGACCCAGTACTTC. This gives the protein CASSPVRGVETQYF.